Listed below are T cell receptor beta chains from one sample, sequenced in a study of cytomegalovirus exposure and HLA in healthy donors. The repertoire was sequenced with immunoSEQ multiplex PCR; TCRdb's copy has only in-frame clones and lacks some. Among 97,000 or so clones, about 69% were seen once, and the ten largest hold under 5.5%. Specimen: PBMCs. All receptors come from a human donor in good health. Each CDR3 is given with its conserved first and last residue. The order of the fields is D gene, V gene, clone size, J gene, CDR3 protein, CDR3 DNA. The D gene is left open where the match is weak. Clone size is stated in some rows and not others, as once, few, many or a class when expanded.

D: TRBD2; V: TRBV9; size: -; J: TRBJ2-1; CDR3: CASSAQREGEQFF; DNA: TGTGCCAGCAGCGCCCAGCGGGAGGGTGAGCAGTTCTTC
D: -; V: TRBV19; size: -; J: TRBJ1-2; CDR3: CASSRHTRGGYTF; DNA: TGTGCCAGTTCTAGACATACTCGGGGAGGCTACACCTTC
D: -; V: TRBV4-1; size: -; J: TRBJ2-7; CDR3: CASSQTPTETYEQYF; DNA: TGCGCCAGCAGCCAAACTCCGACAGAAACCTACGAGCAGTACTTC
D: TRBD1; V: TRBV5-8; size: -; J: TRBJ1-2; CDR3: CASWGDRGNYGYTF; DNA: TGTGCCAGCTGGGGGGACAGGGGAAATTATGGCTACACCTTC
D: -; V: TRBV9; size: once; J: TRBJ1-2; CDR3: CASSKTGLEGNYGYTF; DNA: TGTGCCAGCAGCAAGACTGGACTGGAAGGGAACTATGGCTACACCTTC
D: TRBD1; V: TRBV4-1; size: few; J: TRBJ2-7; CDR3: CASSLLRDSTYEQYF; DNA: TGCGCCAGCAGCCTATTACGGGACAGTACCTACGAGCAGTACTTC
D: -; V: TRBV5-4; size: -; J: TRBJ2-1; CDR3: CASSLSASNEQFF; DNA: TGTGCCAGCAGCTTGTCCGCTAGCAATGAGCAGTTCTTC
D: -; V: TRBV6-6; size: few; J: TRBJ1-2; CDR3: CASSYSTGNYGYTF; DNA: TGTGCCAGCAGTTACTCGACGGGGAACTATGGCTACACCTTC
D: -; V: TRBV19; size: -; J: TRBJ2-3; CDR3: CASSTRLATDTQYF; DNA: TGTGCCAGTAGTACCCGATTAGCTACAGATACGCAGTATTTT
D: -; V: TRBV30; size: -; J: TRBJ2-7; CDR3: CAWRIEGEYEQYF; DNA: TGTGCCTGGAGAATTGAGGGAGAGTACGAGCAGTACTTC
D: -; V: TRBV7-9; size: -; J: TRBJ2-3; CDR3: CASSPLFPDTQYF; DNA: TGTGCCAGCAGCCCCCTGTTCCCAGATACGCAGTATTTT
D: -; V: TRBV19; size: -; J: TRBJ2-5; CDR3: CASSIGGFETQYF; DNA: TGTGCCAGTAGTATTGGGGGCTTCGAGACCCAGTACTTC
D: TRBD1; V: TRBV15; size: once; J: TRBJ2-1; CDR3: CATSGGWTGHSDEQFF; DNA: TGTGCCACCAGCGGGGGCTGGACAGGGCATAGCGATGAGCAGTTCTTC
D: TRBD1; V: TRBV28; size: few; J: TRBJ2-7; CDR3: CASSFSGQGYEQYF; DNA: TGTGCCAGCAGTTTCAGTGGACAGGGCTACGAGCAGTACTTC
D: -; V: TRBV11-2; size: -; J: TRBJ2-3; CDR3: CASSPSRGDGTDTQYF; DNA: TGTGCCAGCAGCCCCAGCAGGGGAGACGGCACAGATACGCAGTATTTT
D: TRBD1; V: TRBV5-1; size: -; J: TRBJ2-7; CDR3: CASSSGTGTYEQYF; DNA: TGCGCCAGCAGCTCCGGGACAGGGACCTACGAGCAGTACTTC
D: -; V: TRBV9; size: -; J: TRBJ1-4; CDR3: CASSSQAGLSATNEKLFF; DNA: TGTGCCAGCAGCTCCCAAGCGGGACTCAGCGCAACTAATGAAAAACTGTTTTTT
D: TRBD2; V: TRBV28; size: -; J: TRBJ2-7; CDR3: CASSPPVGGRAYEQYF; DNA: TGTGCCAGCAGTCCTCCAGTGGGCGGGAGGGCCTACGAGCAGTACTTC
D: TRBD1; V: TRBV27; size: -; J: TRBJ2-6; CDR3: CASSPGQDPSSGANVLTF; DNA: TGTGCCAGCAGCCCGGGACAGGACCCAAGCTCTGGGGCCAACGTCCTGACTTTC
D: TRBD2; V: TRBV7-2; size: -; J: TRBJ2-1; CDR3: CASSLGGLAGGGNEQFF; DNA: TGTGCCAGCAGCTTAGGGGGATTGGCGGGAGGGGGCAATGAGCAGTTCTTC
D: TRBD1; V: TRBV27; size: -; J: TRBJ2-7; CDR3: CASSFHPRDRVAYEQYF; DNA: TGTGCCAGCAGTTTCCACCCCCGGGACAGGGTGGCCTACGAGCAGTACTTC
D: TRBD2; V: TRBV7-8; size: -; J: TRBJ2-1; CDR3: CASSATGTTYNEQFF; DNA: TGTGCCAGCAGCGCAACCGGGACTACCTACAATGAGCAGTTCTTC
D: TRBD1; V: TRBV12-5; size: -; J: TRBJ2-1; CDR3: CASGLAAGTGDNEQFF; DNA: TGTGCTAGTGGTTTGGCCGCCGGGACAGGGGACAATGAGCAGTTCTTC
D: TRBD1; V: TRBV13; size: -; J: TRBJ2-7; CDR3: CASSTVAGGRFDEQYF; DNA: TGTGCCAGCAGCACAGTTGCAGGGGGTAGATTTGACGAGCAGTACTTC
D: -; V: TRBV6-5; size: -; J: TRBJ1-4; CDR3: CASREDSANEKLFF; DNA: TGTGCCAGCAGAGAGGACAGCGCCAATGAAAAACTGTTTTTT
D: -; V: TRBV29-1; size: -; J: TRBJ2-2; CDR3: CSVELQTNTGELFF; DNA: TGCAGCGTTGAGTTGCAGACGAACACCGGGGAGCTGTTTTTT
D: -; V: TRBV27; size: few; J: TRBJ1-2; CDR3: CASSLGQYYGYTF; DNA: TGTGCCAGCAGTTTAGGGCAGTACTATGGCTACACCTTC
D: TRBD2; V: TRBV27; size: -; J: TRBJ2-3; CDR3: CASSPEGEGTDTQYF; DNA: TGTGCCAGCAGTCCCGAAGGGGAGGGTACAGATACGCAGTATTTT
D: TRBD2; V: TRBV4-1; size: -; J: TRBJ2-7; CDR3: CASSQDLLAGISSYEQYF; DNA: TGCGCCAGCAGCCAAGATCTTCTAGCGGGAATCAGCTCCTACGAGCAGTACTTC
D: -; V: TRBV6-5; size: -; J: TRBJ2-7; CDR3: CASRGPYEQYF; DNA: TGTGCCAGTAGGGGCCCCTACGAGCAGTACTTC
D: -; V: TRBV30; size: -; J: TRBJ2-7; CDR3: CAWNKGTYEQYF; DNA: TGTGCCTGGAACAAGGGGACCTACGAGCAGTACTTC
D: TRBD2; V: TRBV29-1; size: -; J: TRBJ2-1; CDR3: CSVEGLAGATHYNEQFF; DNA: TGCAGCGTTGAAGGCCTAGCGGGAGCGACCCACTACAATGAGCAGTTCTTC
D: TRBD2; V: TRBV11-2; size: -; J: TRBJ2-7; CDR3: CASSWIAGGEQYF; DNA: TGTGCCAGCAGCTGGATAGCGGGAGGCGAGCAGTACTTC
D: TRBD1; V: TRBV30; size: -; J: TRBJ2-7; CDR3: CAWRRQGGLYEQYF; DNA: TGTGCCTGGAGACGACAGGGGGGCCTTTACGAGCAGTACTTC
D: TRBD2; V: TRBV2; size: once; J: TRBJ2-1; CDR3: CASNRLAGVPNEQFF; DNA: TGTGCCAGCAACCGACTAGCGGGTGTACCCAATGAGCAGTTCTTC
D: -; V: TRBV30; size: -; J: TRBJ2-7; CDR3: CAWSQDSSTEQYF; DNA: TGTGCCTGGAGTCAGGACAGCAGCACCGAGCAGTACTTC
D: -; V: TRBV27; size: -; J: TRBJ2-3; CDR3: CASRPETGLRTDTQYF; DNA: TGTGCCAGCAGGCCCGAGACAGGACTTCGCACAGATACGCAGTATTTT
D: -; V: TRBV4-1; size: -; J: TRBJ2-7; CDR3: CASSQEHLNRPLEQYF; DNA: TGCGCCAGCAGCCAAGAGCACCTTAACAGGCCCTTGGAGCAGTACTTC
D: -; V: TRBV5-6; size: -; J: TRBJ2-7; CDR3: CASTNGQFYEQYF; DNA: TGTGCCAGCACCAACGGACAATTTTACGAGCAGTACTTC
D: TRBD1; V: TRBV7-8; size: -; J: TRBJ1-5; CDR3: CASSLDPQGIEPQHF; DNA: TGTGCCAGCAGCTTAGACCCACAGGGGATCGAGCCCCAGCATTTT
D: TRBD1; V: TRBV30; size: -; J: TRBJ1-3; CDR3: CAWSVRGGQTFSGNTIYF; DNA: TGTGCCTGGAGTGTACGGGGGGGACAGACTTTTTCTGGAAACACCATATATTTT
D: TRBD1; V: TRBV28; size: -; J: TRBJ1-2; CDR3: CASRPTGEVNYGYTF; DNA: TGTGCCAGCAGGCCTACAGGGGAAGTTAACTATGGCTACACCTTC
D: -; V: TRBV5-1; size: -; J: TRBJ2-7; CDR3: CASSSLDGAYEQYF; DNA: TGCGCCAGCAGCTCCTTGGACGGGGCCTACGAGCAGTACTTC
D: -; V: TRBV6-5; size: -; J: TRBJ2-3; CDR3: CASSLTVSTDTQYF; DNA: TGTGCCAGCAGTTTGACAGTCTCCACAGATACGCAGTATTTT
D: TRBD1; V: TRBV6-5; size: few; J: TRBJ1-2; CDR3: CASRGGTGANYGYTF; DNA: TGTGCCAGCAGAGGTGGGACAGGCGCTAACTATGGCTACACCTTC
D: TRBD2; V: TRBV5-6; size: -; J: TRBJ2-2; CDR3: CASSLAPSGTGELFF; DNA: TGTGCCAGCAGCTTGGCCCCTAGCGGCACCGGGGAGCTGTTTTTT
D: -; V: TRBV4-2; size: few; J: TRBJ1-5; CDR3: CASSQEGAQNQPQHF; DNA: TGTGCCAGCAGCCAAGAAGGGGCCCAAAATCAGCCCCAGCATTTT
D: TRBD1; V: TRBV27; size: -; J: TRBJ2-1; CDR3: CASSQNRGRNEQFF; DNA: TGTGCCAGCAGCCAGAACAGGGGGCGGAATGAGCAGTTCTTC
D: -; V: TRBV20-1; size: -; J: TRBJ1-2; CDR3: CSTVDTGRYTF; DNA: TGCAGCACCGTGGATACAGGGCGCTACACCTTC
D: TRBD1; V: TRBV2; size: -; J: TRBJ1-1; CDR3: CASNRQGTEAFF; DNA: TGTGCCAGCAATAGACAGGGAACTGAAGCTTTCTTT
D: -; V: TRBV19; size: few; J: TRBJ2-1; CDR3: CASSMGPADYNEQFF; DNA: TGTGCCAGTAGTATGGGTCCAGCGGACTACAATGAGCAGTTCTTC
D: TRBD2; V: TRBV10-1; size: -; J: TRBJ2-3; CDR3: CASSESSGRADTQYF; DNA: TGCGCCAGCAGTGAGTCTAGCGGGAGAGCAGATACGCAGTATTTT
D: -; V: TRBV23-1; size: -; J: TRBJ1-2; CDR3: CASSQYPGVDYGYTF; DNA: TGCGCCAGCAGTCAATACCCAGGGGTAGACTATGGCTACACCTTC
D: -; V: TRBV5-1; size: -; J: TRBJ2-5; CDR3: CASSLAVGRKETQYF; DNA: TGCGCCAGCAGCTTGGCCGTGGGGCGCAAAGAGACCCAGTACTTC
D: TRBD2; V: TRBV28; size: -; J: TRBJ2-7; CDR3: CASSTGLAGGKLGAGQYF; DNA: TGTGCCAGCAGTACGGGACTAGCGGGAGGAAAATTGGGCGCGGGGCAGTACTTC
D: TRBD2; V: TRBV5-1; size: -; J: TRBJ2-1; CDR3: CASSLAGEGNEQFF; DNA: TGCGCCAGCAGCTTGGCCGGGGAGGGGAATGAGCAGTTCTTC
D: -; V: TRBV5-1; size: -; J: TRBJ1-1; CDR3: CASSLVGVNTEAFF; DNA: TGCGCCAGCAGCTTGGTAGGGGTGAACACTGAAGCTTTCTTT
D: TRBD1; V: TRBV5-1; size: -; J: TRBJ2-7; CDR3: CASSPTGQSSYEQYF; DNA: TGCGCCAGCAGCCCGACGGGACAGAGCTCCTACGAGCAGTACTTC